This T cell receptor (beta chain) appears in the sequencing data of a study of T-cell memory formation after mild COVID-19. Study-level points and caveats: Largely, contracting CD4+ clones fell within CM and EM, and contracting CD8+ clones within EMRA. Second-wave clones with a day 37 peak had unconfirmed SARS-CoV-2 specificity.

V was pared by 3 bases and J by 2 bases, with 16 bases between. The CDR3 length is 16 residues. MiXCR, run by TCRdb on the 5' RACE reads, gives a single entry per CDR3 protein. The repertoire includes approximately 250,000 distinct CDR3 sequences, 16% of them detected once, and 22% sits in the top ten. This clonotype was seen only a few times. The antigen is undetermined. The source material was PBMCs or a T cell subset sorted from them (not recorded which). The chain combines TRBV12-3 or TRBV12-4 with TRBJ2-5, with D possibly matching TRBD1 (6 bases). The receptor comes from a man between 18 and 35 years old who had mild COVID-19 (a few samples of this study predate the infection). Cell type and time point are not known. DNA for the CDR3: TGTGCCAGCAGTTTCAAGGGTTGGCAGGGGCAAGAGACCCAGTACTTC. Translated, it gives CASSFKGWQGQETQYF.